Shown below are 20 T cell receptor beta chains from a single sample sequenced in a study of T cell responses to AZD1222 COVID-19 vaccine. Profiling relied on immunoSEQ multiplex PCR, and the TCRdb table lists in-frame clones only, not all of them. The sample shows roughly 98,000 clones, 88% of them seen only once. Specimen: peripheral blood, collected 28 days after the second AZD1222 dose. The receptors originated from an adult who received the AZD1222 COVID-19 vaccine.

The chain uses TRBV5-1 and TRBJ2-7; D is perhaps TRBD2 (6 bases). This CDR3 contains 16 residues. Trimming took off 4 bases at V and 0 bases at J, with 17 bases between the two ends. The germline gives CDR1 SGHRS, CDR2 YFSETQ. Here the CDR3 DNA reads TGCGCCAGCAGCCCTCAAGCCGGGAGACACTCCTACGAGCAGTACTTC. Protein sequence: CASSPQAGRHSYEQYF.

The chain couples TRBV28 to TRBJ1-1; no firm D call. The CDR3 consists of 13 residues. V was shortened by 7 bases and J by 3 bases, with 12 bases between the two germline ends. Germline V CDR1 and CDR2: MDHEN, SYDVKM. CDR3 nucleotides: TGTGCCAGCAAAGGCGGACTATACACTGAAGCTTTCTTT. It specifies CASKGGLYTEAFF.

The chain combines TRBV18 with TRBJ2-2; 7 bases fit TRBD1. Germline CDR1 reads KGHSH; CDR2 reads LQKENI. The V and J ends lost 3 bases and 5 bases, in that order; junction bases with no gene match: 6. The CDR3 has 15 residues. CDR3 in DNA: TGTGCCAGCTCACCTACACAGGGGCAAACCGGGGAGCTGTTTTTT. Translated, it gives CASSPTQGQTGELFF.

This rearrangement joins TRBV9 to TRBJ2-7; D tentatively fits TRBD1 or TRBD2 (5 bases each). The CDR3 sequence is 16 residues long. Between the trimmed V and J ends, which lost 0 bases and 2 bases, there was a span of 15 bases. Looked up from germline, CDR1 is SGDLS and CDR2 is YYNGEE. This CDR3 is CASSVATGLAPYEQYF. Written as DNA, the CDR3 is TGTGCCAGCAGCGTAGCTACGGGGCTAGCTCCCTACGAGCAGTACTTC.

This clone has just a few counts. The rearrangement uses TRBV6-4 and TRBJ2-2, with TRBD1 matching over 10 bases. Germline V gene data show CDR1 as MRHNA and CDR2 as SNTAGT. V was clipped by 2 bases and J by 6 bases; unmatched bases: 0. The CDR3 spans 14 residues. CDR3 protein: CASSDGQGAGELFF. The DNA of the CDR3 is TGTGCCAGCAGTGACGGACAGGGGGCCGGGGAGCTGTTTTTT.

The chain combines TRBV6-5 with TRBJ2-2; D could derive from TRBD1 or TRBD2 (5 bases each). CDR1 is MNHEY and CDR2 is SVGAGI in the germline V gene. The CDR3 has 15 amino acids. V was trimmed by 4 bases and J by 5 bases, leaving 14 bases between them. In DNA, the CDR3 is TGTGCCAGCAGTTTCGAGGGGCGAAGTACCGGGGAGCTGTTTTTT. Residues: CASSFEGRSTGELFF.

The chain uses TRBV5-1 and TRBJ2-3, with TRBD2 matching 8 bases. V shed 5 bases and J 0 bases; nucleotides not matched to a gene: 2. Germline values: CDR1 SGHRS, CDR2 YFSETQ. There are 14 residues in the CDR3. This CDR3 reads CASRTSDSTDTQYF. In DNA, the CDR3 is TGCGCCAGCAGGACTAGCGACAGCACAGATACGCAGTATTTT.

Notes on this clone: At one end the junction does not follow the germline gene, possibly because of a read error. The chain links TRBV2 to TRBJ2-5; 7 positions match TRBD1. The germline V gene encodes CDR1 SNHLY and CDR2 FYNNEI. This CDR3 contains 11 residues. CDR3 in amino acids: CASREGTDPYF. As DNA, the CDR3 is TGTGCCAGCAGGGAAGGGACAGACCCGTACTTC.

The genes are TRBV28 and TRBJ1-5; D is possibly TRBD1 (5 bases). CDR1 is MDHEN, CDR2 SYDVKM, per germline. The CDR3 totals 14 residues. Trimming cost V 10 bases and J 3 bases, with 16 bases left between them. The CDR3 DNA is TGTGCCACCGACCCCCCAGGGATCAATCAGCCCCAGCATTTT. This translates into CATDPPGINQPQHF. Drawing the rest from reference TRBV28 and TRBJ1-5, the complete variable domain is DVKVTQSSRYLVKRTGEKVFLECVQDMDHENMFWYRQDPGLGLRLIYFSYDVKMKEKGDIPEGYSVSREKKERFSLILESASTNQTSMYLCATDPPGINQPQHFGDGTRLSIL.

The gene calls are TRBV2 and TRBJ2-3, with D hard to call. There are 15 residues in the CDR3. The V and J ends lost 3 bases and 3 bases respectively, with 13 bases between them. CDR1 is SNHLY and CDR2 is FYNNEI in the germline V gene. CDR3 protein: CASSEVRMGTDTQYF. The CDR3 nucleotides are TGTGCCAGCAGTGAGGTCCGGATGGGAACAGATACGCAGTATTTT.

This sequence joins TRBV5-8 and TRBJ2-7, with a possible D match to TRBD2 (6 bases). The CDR3 totals 15 residues. V lost 4 bases and J lost 4, with 18 bases in between. Germline-derived CDR1 and CDR2 are SGHTS and YDEGEE. The CDR3 loop reads CASSPRRGLLYEQYF. The CDR3 DNA reads as TGTGCCAGCAGCCCCCGCCGGGGACTTCTATACGAGCAGTACTTC. Together with reference TRBV5-8 and TRBJ2-7, the CDR3 gives the full variable domain: EAGVTQSPTHLIKTRGQQATLRCSPISGHTSVYWYQQALGLGLQFLLWYDEGEERNRGNFPPRFSGRQFPNYSSELNVNALELEDSALYLCASSPRRGLLYEQYFGPGTRLTVT.

This clone has a single count. V gene TRBV4-1 combines with J gene TRBJ1-5; 7 bases line up with TRBD1. CDR1 is MGHRA, CDR2 YSYEKL, per germline. The CDR3 is 14 amino acids. Trimming cost V 6 bases and J 3 bases; bases outside gene matches: 5. This chain's CDR3 is CASSRQGYNQPQHF. The CDR3 region has the DNA TGCGCCAGCAGTCGACAGGGCTACAATCAGCCCCAGCATTTT.

The genes are TRBV5-3 and TRBJ2-1, with 7 bases fitting TRBD2. TRBV5-3 belongs to the ORF category, with a function that is uncertain. CDR3 length: 16 residues. Trimming cost V 3 bases and J 9 bases; bases outside gene matches: 15. The CDR3 nucleotides are TGTGCCAGAAGCTCAAATAGCGGACCGGGGAGGGTTGAGCAGTTCTTC. Translating it yields CARSSNSGPGRVEQFF.

The chain joins TRBV11-3 to TRBJ2-7, with D uncertain. This CDR3 comprises 14 residues. Germline V gene data show CDR1 as SGHNT and CDR2 as YENEEA. The V and J ends lost 3 bases and 0 bases respectively, with 9 bases between them. CDR3 region: CASSLYSFSYEQYF. The CDR3 DNA follows: TGTGCCAGCAGCTTGTACAGCTTCTCCTACGAGCAGTACTTC.

The V gene is TRBV29-1, the J gene TRBJ1-1, with D maybe TRBD1 (6 bases). CDR1 is SQVTM and CDR2 is ANQGSEA in the germline V gene. V dropped 6 bases and J dropped 1 base, with 9 bases sitting between them. CDR3 size: 12 residues. The CDR3 DNA sequence: TGCAGCGTGGGACACCGGAACACTGAAGCTTTCTTT. The encoded protein is CSVGHRNTEAFF. Drawing the rest from reference TRBV29-1 and TRBJ1-1, the complete variable domain is SAVISQKPSRDICQRGTSLTIQCQVDSQVTMMFWYRQQPGQSLTLIATANQGSEATYESGFVIDKFPISRPNLTFSTLTVSNMSPEDSSIYLCSVGHRNTEAFFGQGTRLTVV.

This chain connects TRBV20-1 to TRBJ2-4; no clear D. Germline V gene lookup returns CDR1 DFQATT and CDR2 SNEGSKA (reference sequence). V lost 3 bases to trimming and J lost 2 bases, with 8 bases between them. This CDR3 is built from 13 residues. The CDR3 DNA sequence: TGCAGTGCTAGTTGGGGAACCAAAAACATTCAGTACTTC. Protein sequence: CSASWGTKNIQYF.

This clone was observed a few times. The chain combines TRBV27 with TRBJ1-1; maybe TRBD1 (6 bases). The V gene lost 4 bases and the J gene lost 10 bases, with 16 bases spanning the gap. CDR1 is MNHEY, CDR2 SMNVEV, per germline (reference sequence). This CDR3 is built from 13 residues. This CDR3 is CASSSAQGRGAFF. Here the CDR3 DNA reads TGTGCCAGCAGTTCCGCCCAGGGGCGGGGAGCTTTCTTT.

This clone occurred once. The chain employs TRBV9 and TRBJ2-1, with 9 bases that match TRBD1. The CDR3 sequence is 15 residues long. The V gene's germline CDR1 is SGDLS and CDR2 YYNGEE. V was pared by 0 bases and J by 6 bases, with 4 bases of the junction left unmatched. CDR3 amino acids: CASSVVGQGGNEQFF. In DNA, the CDR3 is TGTGCCAGCAGCGTAGTGGGACAGGGTGGCAATGAGCAGTTCTTC.

This clone was seen once. The V gene is TRBV18, the J gene TRBJ1-2, with 9 bases aligning to TRBD1. The CDR3 covers 18 residues. V trimming: 3 bases; J trimming: 5 bases; junction bases outside the gene matches: 16. Germline CDR1 and CDR2: KGHSH and LQKENI. CDR3 sequence (DNA): TGTGCCAGCTCACCTTATATGATTGGACAGGGGCACAGTTATGGCTACACCTTC. Translating gives CASSPYMIGQGHSYGYTF.

The V and J genes are TRBV9 and TRBJ2-7; D not resolved. The length of the CDR3 is 15 residues. V was cut by 4 bases and J by 3 bases, with 17 bases left in between. Germline lookup yields CDR1 SGDLS and CDR2 YYNGEE. CDR3 loop: CASSPGSSSYYEQYF. The DNA for the CDR3 is TGTGCCAGCAGCCCCGGGTCATCCTCTTACTACGAGCAGTACTTC.